The 28 T cell receptor beta chains presented below share a single source sample, sequenced in a study of blood T cell repertoires in COVID-19. Clones were read by immunoSEQ multiplex PCR, and TCRdb kept only the in-frame ones, dropping some. The repertoire consists of roughly 200,000 clones, with just under 90% occurring once and the leading ten covering 1.2%. The specimen sequenced was PBMCs or T cells enriched from blood (not recorded which). Source of these receptors: a man aged 30-40 years who had recovered from COVID-19.

This clone was detected only once. This rearrangement joins TRBV9 to TRBJ2-3; 8 bases line up with TRBD2. V lost 2 bases, J lost 4 bases, and 21 bases stayed unmatched. CDR1 and CDR2 from the germline V gene are SGDLS and YYNGEE. This CDR3 is built from 20 residues. CDR3 in amino acids: CASSVSLAGGPSKHPDTQYF. The CDR3, as DNA: TGTGCCAGCAGCGTTTCGTTGGCGGGGGGACCCTCGAAACACCCAGATACGCAGTATTTT.

The chain combines TRBV6-5 with TRBJ2-7; 10 bases are a match to TRBD1. With 2 bases clipped from V and 8 bases from J, the junction kept 12 bases outside the gene matches. Germline V gene sequence: CDR1 MNHEY, CDR2 SVGAGI. CDR3 length equals 16 residues. This chain's CDR3 is CASSYTPSGQGTKQYF. Written as DNA, the CDR3 is TGTGCCAGCAGTTACACCCCCTCGGGACAGGGGACCAAGCAGTACTTC.

This chain links TRBV30 with TRBJ1-2; 8 bases fit TRBD1. J gave up 9 bases and V 1 base, and 4 bases lay outside the gene matches. The CDR3 is made up of 12 amino acids. CDR1 and CDR2 (germline): GTSNPN, SVGIG (reference sequence). CDR3 DNA sequence: TGTGCCTGGAGTGATGCAGGGGGCCGCTACACCTTC. This sequence encodes CAWSDAGGRYTF.

This chain connects TRBV25-1 to TRBJ1-1; D is uncertain. Trimming stripped 6 bases from V and 5 bases from J, with 10 bases between. CDR3 length: 12 residues. CDR1 is MGHDK, CDR2 SYGVNS, per germline. CDR3 sequence reads: CASREGGTEAFF. CDR3 bases: TGTGCCAGCAGGGAGGGCGGGACTGAAGCTTTCTTT.

The chain uses TRBV5-4 and TRBJ2-6; 9 bases match TRBD1. V was pared by 4 bases and J by 4 bases, with 9 bases of the junction left unmatched. Germline lookup yields CDR1 SGHNT and CDR2 YYREEE (reference sequence). The CDR3 is made up of 17 amino acids. The CDR3 reads CASSADYRGQGANVLTF. The DNA for the CDR3 is TGTGCCAGCAGCGCGGACTACAGGGGGCAAGGGGCCAACGTCCTGACTTTC.

J is TRBJ1-6 and V is TRBV7-2; no clear D gene. Per germline, CDR1 SGHTA and CDR2 FQGNSA. CDR3 length equals 12 residues. Trimming took 1 base from V and 9 from J, leaving 4 bases between them. The CDR3 coding sequence is TGTGCCAGCAGCTTAGAGCGTTCACCCCTCCACTTT. It translates to CASSLERSPLHF.

The chain carries TRBV6-5 and TRBJ1-2, with TRBD1 as a possible D gene (6 bases). The CDR3 loop spans 13 amino acids. The V gene's germline CDR1 is MNHEY and CDR2 SVGAGI. With 6 bases removed from V and 4 bases from J, the gap between germline ends came to 12 bases. CDR3 amino acids: CASSLGQSYGYTF. The DNA of the CDR3 is TGTGCCAGCAGCCTTGGACAGTCCTATGGCTACACCTTC.

This chain links TRBV2 with TRBJ1-3; perhaps TRBD1 as D (5 bases). The CDR3 has 13 residues. Germline values: CDR1 SNHLY, CDR2 FYNNEI. Trimming pared 6 bases from V and 4 bases from J, leaving 10 bases between. CDR3 DNA: TGTGCCAGCAGCCAGGGCGAAGGAAACACCATATATTTT. Its protein is CASSQGEGNTIYF.

This clone came up once. The chain carries TRBV10-3 and TRBJ2-7; TRBD1 might be the D (7 bases). There are 16 residues in the CDR3. Germline V gives CDR1 ENHRY, CDR2 SYGVKD. V lost 4 bases, J lost 4 bases, and 20 bases lay in between. The DNA of the CDR3 is TGTGCCATCAGTGCAGGTCAGGAGGGGGCTAGGTACGAGCAGTACTTC. It yields the protein CAISAGQEGARYEQYF.

The J gene is TRBJ1-1, the V gene TRBV5-1, with 7 bases lining up with TRBD1. The CDR3 is 14 amino acids. V was clipped by 2 bases and J by 1 base; unmatched bases: 2. CDR1 and CDR2 from the germline V gene are SGHRS and YFSETQ. The CDR3 DNA reads TGCGCCAGCAGCTTACGACAGGGGAACACTGAAGCTTTCTTT. Its protein is CASSLRQGNTEAFF.

The rearrangement uses TRBV10-3 and TRBJ2-1, with 12 bases that match TRBD2. CDR1 and CDR2 from the germline V gene are ENHRY and SYGVKD. The CDR3 runs 15 residues. Unmatched junction bases numbered 7, after V lost 6 bases and J lost 7 bases. The CDR3 here is CAISLAGGPVNEQFF. The CDR3, as DNA: TGTGCCATCAGCCTAGCGGGAGGGCCGGTGAATGAGCAGTTCTTC.

This clone has only a few counts. The V call is TRBV6-5, the J call TRBJ2-5; TRBD1 matches at 8 bases. After removal of 4 bases from V and 6 bases from J, the junction contained 7 bases not matched to a gene. The CDR3 extends over 14 amino acids. CDR1 and CDR2 (germline): MNHEY, SVGAGI. The CDR3 here is CASSLSGGGQTQYF. The CDR3 nucleotides read TGTGCCAGCAGTTTATCAGGGGGCGGTCAGACCCAGTACTTC.

This sequence joins TRBV6-2 or TRBV6-3 and TRBJ2-7; TRBD1 aligns across 7 bases. The CDR3 has 15 amino acids. The V and J ends lost 5 bases and 5 bases, in that order; junction bases with no gene match: 12. From germline, CDR1 is MNHEY and CDR2 SVGEGT. CDR3 in amino acids: CASSARQGLIHEQYF. The CDR3 DNA is TGTGCCAGCAGTGCACGACAGGGTCTTATCCACGAGCAGTACTTC.

This sequence joins TRBV16 and TRBJ2-7; maybe TRBD2 (6 bases). The CDR3 is made up of 13 amino acids. With 0 bases removed from V and 5 bases from J, the gap between germline ends came to 8 bases. Germline V gene sequence: CDR1 KGHSY, CDR2 FQNENV. The CDR3 DNA is TGTGCCAGCAGCCAATCGCGGGGCAACGAGCAGTACTTC. Encoded protein: CASSQSRGNEQYF.

This chain joins TRBV11-2 and TRBJ2-7, with unresolved D. This CDR3 has 16 amino acids. CDR1 is SGHAT and CDR2 is FQNNGV in the germline V gene. V lost 0 bases, J lost 3 bases, and 15 bases lay in between. CDR3 residues: CASSLDRIVLGYEQYF. The CDR3 DNA is TGTGCCAGCAGCTTAGATCGGATAGTTCTAGGCTACGAGCAGTACTTC.

The chain is built from TRBV4-1 and TRBJ1-2; D is unclear. CDR1 MGHRA and CDR2 YSYEKL come from the germline V gene. CDR3 length: 15 amino acids. V lost 0 bases, J lost 1 base, and 9 bases lay in between. The CDR3 reads CASSQETSFNYGYTF. Here the CDR3 DNA reads TGCGCCAGCAGCCAAGAAACCAGTTTTAACTATGGCTACACCTTC.

The rearrangement uses TRBV6-1 and TRBJ1-2, with a tentative D call TRBD1 (6 bases). CDR3 length: 15 amino acids. V was pared by 2 bases and J by 8 bases, with 18 bases between. Germline lookup yields CDR1 MNHNS and CDR2 SASEGT. CDR3 residues: CASSETTGIPSGYTF. As DNA, the CDR3 is TGTGCCAGCAGTGAAACAACAGGGATTCCCTCCGGCTACACCTTC.

V usage is TRBV9 and J usage is TRBJ2-5, with 11 bases identical to TRBD2. V trimming: 5 bases; J trimming: 1 base; junction bases outside the gene matches: 7. The CDR3 consists of 16 residues. The germline V gene encodes CDR1 SGDLS and CDR2 YYNGEE. Here the CDR3 reads CASSSLAGGPQETQYF. The CDR3 DNA reads as TGTGCCAGCAGTTCTCTAGCGGGAGGCCCCCAAGAGACCCAGTACTTC.

The CDR3 coding sequence is TGCAGCGTTGCTCTCAGAGCGGGGCTCTCGTACGAGCAGTACTTC. It is translated as CSVALRAGLSYEQYF. The chain combines TRBV29-1 with TRBJ2-7; 7 bases agree with TRBD2. Germline trimming cut 4 bases from V and 4 bases from J; bases unmatched to any gene: 13. The CDR3 covers 15 residues. Germline CDR1 reads SQVTM; CDR2 reads ANQGSEA.

This sequence joins TRBV7-9 and TRBJ2-3, with unresolved D. The CDR3 has 15 amino acids. The germline V gene encodes CDR1 SEHNR and CDR2 FQNEAQ (reference sequence). Deletions cut 5 bases from V and 0 bases from J, with 12 bases between. CDR3 in amino acids: CASSPLYSSTDTQYF. The CDR3 DNA sequence: TGTGCCAGCAGCCCCCTCTACTCTAGCACAGATACGCAGTATTTT.

The chain couples TRBV5-1 to TRBJ2-3, with TRBD1 identical over 8 bases. The CDR3 extends over 15 amino acids. The trim removed 0 bases at V and 5 bases at J, leaving 5 bases unmatched. Germline loops: CDR1 SGHRS, CDR2 YFSETQ. This CDR3 is CASSLVQGALDTQYF. As DNA, the CDR3 is TGCGCCAGCAGCTTGGTCCAGGGGGCATTAGATACGCAGTATTTT. Looking up the rest from reference TRBV5-1 and TRBJ2-3 gives the full variable domain: KAGVTQTPRYLIKTRGQQVTLSCSPISGHRSVSWYQQTPGQGLQFLFEYFSETQRNKGNFPGRFSGRQFSNSRSEMNVSTLELGDSALYLCASSLVQGALDTQYFGPGTRLTVL.

This chain uses TRBV30 with TRBJ1-5, with 8 bases that match TRBD1. Per germline, CDR1 GTSNPN and CDR2 SVGIG (reference sequence). This CDR3 is built from 13 residues. Trimming took 2 bases from V and 5 from J; bases not matched to a gene: 2. CDR3 sequence (DNA): TGTGCCTGGAGTTCAGGGGGCCATCAGCCCCAGCATTTT. Residues: CAWSSGGHQPQHF.

The chain combines TRBV5-4 with TRBJ2-3; 8 bases map to TRBD1. The CDR3 sequence is 16 residues long. V shed 0 bases, J shed 0 bases, and the junction held 3 bases outside the gene matches. Germline V CDR1 and CDR2: SGHNT, YYREEE (reference sequence). This CDR3 is CASSLVTGASTDTQYF. CDR3 in DNA: TGTGCCAGCAGCTTGGTGACAGGGGCAAGCACAGATACGCAGTATTTT.

This chain links TRBV9 with TRBJ2-5; no reliable D call. The CDR3 contains 13 residues. Germline CDR1 reads SGDLS; CDR2 reads YYNGEE. V lost 0 bases, J lost 3 bases, and 6 bases lay in between. The CDR3 nucleotides are TGTGCCAGCAGCGTAGATCCAGAAGAGACCCAGTACTTC. Translating gives CASSVDPEETQYF.

The genes are TRBV27 and TRBJ2-3, with D possibly TRBD2 on 6 matching bases. The CDR3 spans 16 residues. Germline CDR1 is MNHEY and CDR2 is SMNVEV (reference sequence). Trimming stripped 7 bases from V and 11 bases from J, with 28 bases between. The chain's CDR3 is CASTPQTRDSIPGQYF. The CDR3 coding sequence is TGTGCCAGCACCCCACAGACCCGGGACTCCATCCCGGGGCAGTATTTT.

The chain combines TRBV6-2 or TRBV6-3 with TRBJ1-1; D not resolved. Trimming left V 0 bases short and J 6 bases short, with 11 bases between. There are 14 residues in the CDR3. Germline V gene lookup returns CDR1 MNHEY and CDR2 SVGEGT. The CDR3 region is CASSYSRSVAEAFF. The CDR3 DNA sequence: TGTGCCAGCAGTTACTCGAGGTCTGTTGCTGAAGCTTTCTTT.

The gene calls are TRBV6-5 and TRBJ2-4, with D tentatively TRBD2 (7 bases). Trimming left V 5 bases short and J 6 bases short, with 17 bases between. Germline V gene lookup returns CDR1 MNHEY and CDR2 SVGAGI. This CDR3 spans 15 amino acids. The CDR3 DNA follows: TGTGCCAGCAGTAGGGGGACCAGCGGGGTAAACATTCAGTACTTC. This translates into CASSRGTSGVNIQYF.

The chain joins TRBV5-4 to TRBJ2-1, with TRBD2 as a possible D gene (7 bases). Germline CDR1 is SGHNT and CDR2 is YYREEE (reference sequence). The CDR3 is 15 residues long. The V and J ends lost 6 bases and 0 bases respectively, with 13 bases between them. This chain's CDR3 is CASNGGGSSYNEQFF. In nucleotides, the CDR3 is TGTGCCAGCAATGGGGGCGGGAGCTCCTACAATGAGCAGTTCTTC.